This T cell receptor (beta chain) came from a study of cytomegalovirus exposure and HLA in healthy donors. The study, taken as a whole, reports: An analysis done earlier found most TCR beta V segments productive about 87% or about 30% of the time.

Primers included in the PCR were 60 Vbeta and 13 Jbeta primers. Measured with immunoSEQ multiplex PCR; TCRdb has only the in-frame clones, and not every one. The sample yields about 170,000 clones, around 76% seen once. CDR3 length: 12 amino acids. The germline V gene has CDR1 LNHDA and CDR2 SQIVND (reference sequence). The V end was cut by 5 bases, the J end by 8 bases, with 12 bases between. With regard to this clone: Antigen unknown.

V gene TRBV19 combines with J gene TRBJ1-2; unclear D gene. Source material: PBMCs. This receptor was obtained from a female donor in good health and CMV-seronegative. CDR3 sequence (DNA): TGTGCCAGTAGTCCGCGCGAGCGCGGCTACACCTTC. Translating gives CASSPRERGYTF.